Listed here is a single T cell receptor beta chain. This specimen belongs to a study of cytomegalovirus exposure and HLA in healthy donors. This PCR relied on a set of 60 Vbeta primers and 13 Jbeta primers. This table comes from immunoSEQ multiplex PCR, and its TCRdb copy is limited to in-frame clones, with some not included. This sample's clone table lists some 75,000 clones. Germline V gene sequence: CDR1 LNHDA, CDR2 SQIVND (reference sequence). V was cut by 3 bases and J by 3 bases, with 2 bases left in between. This CDR3 is 11 amino acids long. The origin of this receptor is a female donor in good health and CMV-seropositive. Sequenced: PBMCs. V usage is TRBV19 and J usage is TRBJ1-1; unclear D gene. The CDR3 loop reads CASSIYTEAFF. CDR3 bases: TGTGCCAGTAGTATCTACACTGAAGCTTTCTTT.